This T cell receptor (beta chain) was obtained from a study of control samples from healthy donors and cancer patients. Here immunoSEQ multiplex PCR was the method, and the copy in TCRdb shows in-frame clones only, minus some. The profile shows 150,000 or so clones, almost 90% of them singletons. CDR3 size: 15 residues. J gave up 4 bases and V 0 bases, and 5 bases lay outside the gene matches. The germline gives CDR1 MNHEY, CDR2 SVGAGI. The sequenced sample was blood. The receptor's source is a man younger than 30 in good health. The chain couples TRBV6-5 to TRBJ2-5; 7 bases align to TRBD1. The CDR3 sequence is CASSYSPTGAETQYF. DNA of the CDR3: TGTGCCAGCAGTTACTCTCCCACAGGGGCAGAGACCCAGTACTTC.